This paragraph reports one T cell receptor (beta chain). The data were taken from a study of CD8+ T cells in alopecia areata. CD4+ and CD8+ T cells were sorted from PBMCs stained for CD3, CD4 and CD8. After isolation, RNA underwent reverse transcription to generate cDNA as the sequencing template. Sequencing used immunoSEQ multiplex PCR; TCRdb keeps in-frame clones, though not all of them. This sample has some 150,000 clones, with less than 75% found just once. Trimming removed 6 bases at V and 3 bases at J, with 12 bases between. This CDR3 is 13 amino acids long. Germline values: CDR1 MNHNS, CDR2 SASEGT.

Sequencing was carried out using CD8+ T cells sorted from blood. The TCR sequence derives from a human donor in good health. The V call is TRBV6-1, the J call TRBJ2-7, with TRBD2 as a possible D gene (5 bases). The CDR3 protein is CASRELRDYEQYF. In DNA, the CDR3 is TGTGCCAGCAGGGAACTACGGGACTACGAGCAGTACTTC.